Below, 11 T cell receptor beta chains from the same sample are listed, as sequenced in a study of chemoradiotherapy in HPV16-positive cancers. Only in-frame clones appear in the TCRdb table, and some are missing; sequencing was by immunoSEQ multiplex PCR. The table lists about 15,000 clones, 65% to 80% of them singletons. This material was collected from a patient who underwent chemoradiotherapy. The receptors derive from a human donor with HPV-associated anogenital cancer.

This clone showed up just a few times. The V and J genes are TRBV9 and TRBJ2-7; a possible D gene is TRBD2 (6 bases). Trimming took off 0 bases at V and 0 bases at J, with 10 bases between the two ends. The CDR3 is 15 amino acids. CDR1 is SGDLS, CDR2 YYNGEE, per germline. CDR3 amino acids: CASSVDPTSSYEQYF. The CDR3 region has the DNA TGTGCCAGCAGCGTAGACCCGACTAGCTCCTACGAGCAGTACTTC.

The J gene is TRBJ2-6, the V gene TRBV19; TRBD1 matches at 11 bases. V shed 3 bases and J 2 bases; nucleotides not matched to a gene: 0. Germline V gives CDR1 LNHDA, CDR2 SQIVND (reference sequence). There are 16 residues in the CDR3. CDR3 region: CASSMGQGAGANVLTF. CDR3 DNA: TGTGCCAGTAGTATGGGACAGGGGGCTGGGGCCAACGTCCTGACTTTC.

As DNA, the CDR3 is TGTGCCAGCAGACGAATAACTCGGGACACCGGGGAGCTGTTTTTT. Encoded protein: CASRRITRDTGELFF. J is TRBJ2-2 and V is TRBV27; D call uncertain. The CDR3 is 15 amino acids. The ends were cut back, 6 bases at V and 3 bases at J, with 14 bases in the middle. Germline assignment: CDR1 MNHEY and CDR2 SMNVEV (reference sequence).

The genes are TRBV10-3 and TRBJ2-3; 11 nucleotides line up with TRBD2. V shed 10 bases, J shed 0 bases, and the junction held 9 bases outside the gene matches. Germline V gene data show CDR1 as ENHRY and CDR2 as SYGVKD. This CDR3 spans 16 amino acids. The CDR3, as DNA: TGTGCCACCTATAGCGGGAGGGCCGATAGCACAGATACGCAGTATTTT. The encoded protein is CATYSGRADSTDTQYF.

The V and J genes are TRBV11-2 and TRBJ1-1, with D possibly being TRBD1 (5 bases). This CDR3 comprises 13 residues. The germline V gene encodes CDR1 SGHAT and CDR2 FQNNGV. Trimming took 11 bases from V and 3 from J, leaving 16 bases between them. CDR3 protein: CAVQPQGHTEAFF. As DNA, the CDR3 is TGTGCCGTTCAACCCCAGGGCCACACTGAAGCTTTCTTT.

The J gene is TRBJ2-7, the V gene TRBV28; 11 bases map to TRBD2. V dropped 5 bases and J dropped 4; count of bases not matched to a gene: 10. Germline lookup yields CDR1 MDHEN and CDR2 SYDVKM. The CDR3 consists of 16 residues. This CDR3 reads CASSDFSGRAGYEQYF. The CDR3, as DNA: TGTGCCAGCAGTGACTTTAGCGGGAGGGCCGGGTACGAGCAGTACTTC.

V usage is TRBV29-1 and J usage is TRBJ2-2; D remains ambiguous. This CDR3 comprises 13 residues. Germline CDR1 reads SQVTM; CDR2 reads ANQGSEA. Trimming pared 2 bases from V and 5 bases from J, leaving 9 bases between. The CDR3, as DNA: TGCAGCGTTGAAAACGCGCGAACCGGGGAGCTGTTTTTT. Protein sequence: CSVENARTGELFF.

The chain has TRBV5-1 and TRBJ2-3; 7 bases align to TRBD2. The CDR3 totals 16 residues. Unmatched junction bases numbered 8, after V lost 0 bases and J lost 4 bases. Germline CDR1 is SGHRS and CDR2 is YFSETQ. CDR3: CASSLGQRGSPDTQYF. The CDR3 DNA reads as TGCGCCAGCAGCTTGGGTCAGCGGGGATCCCCAGATACGCAGTATTTT. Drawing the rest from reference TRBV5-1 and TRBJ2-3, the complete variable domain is KAGVTQTPRYLIKTRGQQVTLSCSPISGHRSVSWYQQTPGQGLQFLFEYFSETQRNKGNFPGRFSGRQFSNSRSEMNVSTLELGDSALYLCASSLGQRGSPDTQYFGPGTRLTVL.

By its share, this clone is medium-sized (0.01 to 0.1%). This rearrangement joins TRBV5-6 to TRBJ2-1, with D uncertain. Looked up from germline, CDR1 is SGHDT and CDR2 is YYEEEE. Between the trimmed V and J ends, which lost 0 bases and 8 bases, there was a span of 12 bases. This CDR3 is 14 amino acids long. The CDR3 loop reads CASSLEASGDEQFF. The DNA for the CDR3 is TGTGCCAGCAGCTTGGAAGCCTCCGGCGATGAGCAGTTCTTC.

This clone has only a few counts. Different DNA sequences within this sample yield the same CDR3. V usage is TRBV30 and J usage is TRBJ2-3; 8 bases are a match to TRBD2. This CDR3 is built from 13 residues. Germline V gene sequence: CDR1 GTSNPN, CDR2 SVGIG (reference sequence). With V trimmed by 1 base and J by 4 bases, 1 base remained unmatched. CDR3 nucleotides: TGTGCCTGGAGTGGTAGCGGGGCAGATACGCAGTATTTT. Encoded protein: CAWSGSGADTQYF. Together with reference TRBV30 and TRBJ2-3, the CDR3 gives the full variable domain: SQTIHQWPATLVQPVGSPLSLECTVEGTSNPNLYWYRQAAGRGLQLLFYSVGIGQISSEVPQNLSASRPQDRQFILSSKKLLLSDSGFYLCAWSGSGADTQYFGPGTRLTVL.

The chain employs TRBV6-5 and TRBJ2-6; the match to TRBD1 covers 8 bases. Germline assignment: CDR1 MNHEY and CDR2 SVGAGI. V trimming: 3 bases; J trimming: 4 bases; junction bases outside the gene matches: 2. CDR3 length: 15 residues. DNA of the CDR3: TGTGCCAGCAGTTATCAGGGGGCCGGGGCCAACGTCCTGACTTTC. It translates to CASSYQGAGANVLTF.